One and the same sample provided the 15 T cell receptor beta chains below, sequenced in a study of blood T cell repertoires in COVID-19. Assay used: immunoSEQ multiplex PCR; TCRdb lists only in-frame clones, some missing. This sample has some 670,000 clones; 75% to 90% occur once, and the top ten carry roughly 0.26%. Source material: peripheral blood. The receptors were sampled from a young woman with acute or convalescent COVID-19.

CDR3 amino acids: CATRGQGAPEAFF. CDR3 bases: TGTGCTACTCGGGGACAGGGGGCGCCGGAAGCTTTCTTT. V and J are TRBV12-5 and TRBJ1-1; 12 positions match TRBD1. Trimming removed 10 bases from V and 8 bases from J; junction bases left unmatched: 8. Germline CDR1 and CDR2: LGHNT and FRNRAP. This CDR3 contains 13 residues.

V gene TRBV5-1 combines with J gene TRBJ2-3; 8 nucleotides align to TRBD1. Looked up from germline, CDR1 is SGHRS and CDR2 is YFSETQ. The trim removed 0 bases at V and 1 base at J, leaving 4 bases unmatched. The CDR3 is 16 amino acids. As DNA, the CDR3 is TGCGCCAGCAGCTTGGGGGCGACAGGGGGCACAGATACGCAGTATTTT. It translates to CASSLGATGGTDTQYF.

J is TRBJ1-4 and V is TRBV7-9; D is undetermined. Germline values: CDR1 SEHNR, CDR2 FQNEAQ (reference sequence). The CDR3 is 14 residues long. The germline V and J ends were trimmed by 5 bases and 7 bases, with 14 bases remaining between them. CDR3 region: CASSARGLSEKLFF. Written as DNA, the CDR3 is TGTGCCAGCAGCGCCAGAGGACTATCTGAAAAACTGTTTTTT.

This chain joins TRBV5-1 and TRBJ1-6, with D perhaps TRBD1 (5 bases). Trimming stripped 4 bases from V and 4 bases from J, with 9 bases between. Germline assignment: CDR1 SGHRS and CDR2 YFSETQ. The CDR3 runs to 14 residues. For the CDR3, the DNA is TGCGCCAGCAGCGAGGACAAGTATAATTCACCCCTCCACTTT. It specifies CASSEDKYNSPLHF. Full variable domain (remainder filled in from reference TRBV5-1 and TRBJ1-6): KAGVTQTPRYLIKTRGQQVTLSCSPISGHRSVSWYQQTPGQGLQFLFEYFSETQRNKGNFPGRFSGRQFSNSRSEMNVSTLELGDSALYLCASSEDKYNSPLHFGNGTRLTVT.

The CDR3 DNA follows: TGCGCCAGCAGCTTCAGTTTCCGGGGGACTGAAGCTTTCTTT. Its translation: CASSFSFRGTEAFF. This chain uses TRBV5-1 with TRBJ1-1; D is perhaps TRBD1 (5 bases). V was clipped by 2 bases and J by 5 bases, with 13 bases between them. The CDR3 has 14 amino acids. Germline CDR1 reads SGHRS; CDR2 reads YFSETQ. Together with reference TRBV5-1 and TRBJ1-1, the CDR3 gives the full variable domain: KAGVTQTPRYLIKTRGQQVTLSCSPISGHRSVSWYQQTPGQGLQFLFEYFSETQRNKGNFPGRFSGRQFSNSRSEMNVSTLELGDSALYLCASSFSFRGTEAFFGQGTRLTVV.

This clone was counted once. The rearrangement links TRBV5-6 to TRBJ1-5; TRBD1 matches at 8 bases. The CDR3 is 19 amino acids. V dropped 0 bases and J dropped 0; count of bases not matched to a gene: 11. Germline CDR1 and CDR2: SGHDT and YYEEEE. The CDR3 protein is CASSLAAFGQGASNQPQHF. Written as DNA, the CDR3 is TGTGCCAGCAGCTTGGCGGCCTTCGGGCAGGGGGCTAGCAATCAGCCCCAGCATTTT. The entire variable domain, with the rest obtained from reference TRBV5-6 and TRBJ1-5, is as follows: DAGVTQSPTHLIKTRGQQVTLRCSPKSGHDTVSWYQQALGQGPQFIFQYYEEEERQRGNFPDRFSGHQFPNYSSELNVNALLLGDSALYLCASSLAAFGQGASNQPQHFGDGTRLSIL.

This CDR3 reads CASSIQGSLSEAFF. CDR3 bases: TGTGCCAGTAGTATTCAGGGGTCCCTCTCTGAAGCTTTCTTT. The J gene is TRBJ1-1, the V gene TRBV19; D may be TRBD1 (6 bases). The CDR3 totals 14 residues. Germline CDR1 and CDR2: LNHDA and SQIVND (reference sequence). Trimming took 3 bases from V and 6 from J, leaving 14 bases between them.

The V call is TRBV15, the J call TRBJ1-5, with TRBD1 identical over 7 bases. The CDR3 contains 15 residues. J lost 7 bases, V lost 0 bases, and 6 bases had no gene match. In germline, CDR1 is LNHNV, CDR2 YYDKDF (reference sequence). The CDR3 here is CATSRERGRGQPQHF. The CDR3 bases are TGTGCCACCAGCAGAGAAAGGGGGCGGGGACAGCCCCAGCATTTT.

CDR3 residues: CASSNGGNGGADTEAFF. The CDR3 nucleotides are TGTGCCAGTAGTAACGGAGGTAATGGAGGCGCGGACACTGAAGCTTTCTTT. This sequence joins TRBV19 and TRBJ1-1; no firm D call. Germline V gene sequence: CDR1 LNHDA, CDR2 SQIVND (reference sequence). Trimming left V 4 bases short and J 3 bases short, with 21 bases between. The CDR3 is 17 residues long.

The rearrangement links TRBV2 to TRBJ2-5; 7 bases agree with TRBD2. The V gene end was trimmed by 8 bases and the J gene end by 5 bases; junction bases not matched to a gene: 11. This CDR3 spans 14 amino acids. Germline assignment: CDR1 SNHLY and CDR2 FYNNEI. CDR3 protein: CASETGTTRETQYF. For the CDR3, the DNA is TGTGCCAGCGAGACCGGGACTACCCGGGAGACCCAGTACTTC.

A few counts support this clone. The V and J genes are TRBV7-8 and TRBJ2-1; D is perhaps TRBD1 (6 bases). Germline CDR1 reads SGHVS; CDR2 reads FQNEAQ. CDR3 length equals 16 residues. V was shortened by 5 bases and J by 0 bases, with 14 bases between the two germline ends. CDR3 region: CASSLADRSSYNEQFF. CDR3 DNA: TGTGCCAGCAGCCTGGCCGACAGGAGCTCCTACAATGAGCAGTTCTTC.

V gene TRBV19 combines with J gene TRBJ2-5, with 8 bases fitting TRBD2. In germline, CDR1 is LNHDA, CDR2 SQIVND (reference sequence). V was clipped by 3 bases and J by 6 bases; unmatched bases: 12. This CDR3 region has 16 residues. The CDR3, as DNA: TGTGCCAGTAGTATTCTGGCGGGAGGCAGGGATAAGACCCAGTACTTC. Amino acid sequence: CASSILAGGRDKTQYF.

J is TRBJ1-5 and V is TRBV18; 7 positions agree with TRBD1. V was clipped by 1 base and J by 1 base; unmatched bases: 4. The CDR3 totals 16 residues. Germline lookup yields CDR1 KGHSH and CDR2 LQKENI. In DNA, the CDR3 is TGTGCCAGCTCACCACTGCGGGGACAGAGCAATCAGCCCCAGCATTTT. This gives the protein CASSPLRGQSNQPQHF.

The gene calls are TRBV5-1 and TRBJ2-2, with D tentatively TRBD1 (6 bases). V was pared by 5 bases and J by 5 bases, with 22 bases between. This CDR3 comprises 17 residues. In germline, CDR1 is SGHRS, CDR2 YFSETQ. CDR3 sequence reads: CASRESNHRVGTGELFF. CDR3 DNA: TGCGCCAGCAGAGAGTCCAATCACAGGGTCGGTACCGGGGAGCTGTTTTTT.

This clone was observed once. The rearrangement joins TRBV7-8 to TRBJ1-1; D possibly corresponds to TRBD1 (6 bases). V lost 4 bases and J 6 bases, leaving 18 bases between the germline ends. This CDR3 is 15 amino acids long. Germline V gene sequence: CDR1 SGHVS, CDR2 FQNEAQ. The DNA for the CDR3 is TGTGCCAGCAGCTGGGGTCCAGGGGCCACGCCTGAAGCTTTCTTT. Its protein is CASSWGPGATPEAFF.